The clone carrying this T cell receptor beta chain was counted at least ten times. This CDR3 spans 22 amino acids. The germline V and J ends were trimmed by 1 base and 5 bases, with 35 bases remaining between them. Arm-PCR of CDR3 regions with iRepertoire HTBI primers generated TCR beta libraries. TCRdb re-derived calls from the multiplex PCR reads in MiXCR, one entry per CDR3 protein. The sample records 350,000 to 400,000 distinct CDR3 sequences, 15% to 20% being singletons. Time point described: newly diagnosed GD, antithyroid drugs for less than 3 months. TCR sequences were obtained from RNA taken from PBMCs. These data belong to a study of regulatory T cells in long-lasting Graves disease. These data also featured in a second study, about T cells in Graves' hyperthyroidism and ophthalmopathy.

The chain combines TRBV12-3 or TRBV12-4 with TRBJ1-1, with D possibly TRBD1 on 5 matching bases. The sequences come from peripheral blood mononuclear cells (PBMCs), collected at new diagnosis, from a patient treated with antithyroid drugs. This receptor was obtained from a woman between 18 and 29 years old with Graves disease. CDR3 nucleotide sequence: TGTGCCAGCAGTTTAGGCCTGGTGAAAGGGAGGGGCCCACGAATTTCTAGGACTGAAGCTTTCTTT. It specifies CASSLGLVKGRGPRISRTEAFF.